This T cell receptor beta chain was profiled in a study of T-cell reconstitution after alpha-beta-depleted transplantation in children. Per germline, CDR1 LNHDA and CDR2 SQIVND (reference sequence). Trimming took 5 bases from V and 4 from J, leaving 18 bases between them. The CDR3 sequence is 16 residues long. Researchers prepared the TCRbeta library using unique molecular identifiers, the study reports. TCRdb used MiXCR to reprocess the PCR reads, holding one entry per CDR3 protein. The sample lists about 640,000 distinct CDR3 sequences, 13% occurring once. The material sequenced was PBMCs, mostly from graft donor cells, taken 360 days after TCRalphabeta/CD19-depleted stem cell transplant. This sequence joins TRBV19 and TRBJ2-1; the D gene is possibly TRBD2 (6 bases). The source of this sequence is a male patient younger than 18 who had a stem cell transplant for acute myeloid leukemia, so the T cells may come from the graft donor. CDR3 sequence: CASSFRPGRLYNEQFF. The DNA for the CDR3 is TGTGCCAGTAGTTTTCGCCCTGGGAGGCTTTACAATGAGCAGTTCTTC.